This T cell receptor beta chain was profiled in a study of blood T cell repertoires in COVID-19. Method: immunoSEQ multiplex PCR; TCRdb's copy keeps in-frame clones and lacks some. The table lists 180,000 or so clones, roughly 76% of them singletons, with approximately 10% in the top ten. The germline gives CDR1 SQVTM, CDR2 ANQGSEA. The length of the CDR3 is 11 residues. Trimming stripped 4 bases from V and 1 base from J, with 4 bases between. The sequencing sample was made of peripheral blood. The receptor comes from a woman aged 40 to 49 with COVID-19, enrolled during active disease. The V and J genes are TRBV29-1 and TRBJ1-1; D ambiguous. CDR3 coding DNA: TGCAGCGTTGTCAAGAACACTGAAGCTTTCTTT. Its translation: CSVVKNTEAFF.